This T cell receptor beta chain was recorded in a study of monozygotic twins with inflammatory bowel disease (dated 2019 in TCRdb). About the study as a whole: The complete study included roughly 30 monozygotic twin pairs: 19 IBD-discordant Danish pairs and nine German pairs, of which four were IBD-concordant and five were IBD-discordant. The search for disease-associated traits relied mainly on comparing IBD patients with their genetically identical healthy co-twins within discordant pairs. Each individual had, on average, about 151 000 unique TCRalpha sequences and 181 000 unique TCRbeta sequences available for analysis. Overall study outcomes, separate from this receptor: The results gave no support for a single strong signal or clonotype linked to IBD. Repertoire similarity did not differ between concordant and discordant twins, possibly due to limited statistical power. A decrease in TCRbeta repertoire diversity, as measured by inverse Simpson index, was observed in IBD patients compared with their healthy co-twins. The analysis was unable to tell apart different T cell subtypes. Fewer clonotypes were shared with other individuals by IBD patients than by healthy twins, most markedly in patients showing signs of disease activity. Because patients received different immunosuppressive treatments, the repertoires may have picked up extra background noise and variability between individuals.

From each donor, a 2.5 ml peripheral blood sample was drawn into PAXgene tubes and stored at -80 degrees C. Without T cell sorting, total RNA was isolated from whole blood using the PAXgene blood miRNA kit on an automated QIAcube. Peripheral blood from monozygotic twin pairs who were concordant or discordant for inflammatory bowel disease underwent deep TCRalpha and TCRbeta repertoire profiling using unique molecular barcoding. Smoking habits were recorded for all twin pairs, with individuals classified as current, former or never smokers. As encoded in the germline V gene, CDR1 is SGHRS while CDR2 is YFSETQ. The CDR3 has 14 amino acids, counting the end cysteine and phenylalanine. Only the protein sequence is given. Note on this clonotype: Its antigen is not yet known.

Receptor amplification or capture employed 5' RACE. Preparation of each TCR library used approximately 3,700 ng of total RNA. cDNA was synthesized with SMARTScribe reverse transcriptase in eight separate reactions per sample. During cDNA synthesis, template switching was used to introduce unique molecular identifiers that contained a 6-nucleotide sample barcode. Two nested PCRs of roughly 15 and 9 cycles amplified the TCRalpha and TCRbeta cDNA, and bead purification followed each PCR. Before amplification, cDNA was treated with uracil DNA-glycosylase and purified using the QIAquick PCR purification kit. In the second PCR, Illumina TruSeq-compatible adapters and sample-specific barcodes were added. TapeStation and Qubit were used to check library quality and concentration, and 5 to 6 ng of each library went into the pool. The pooled libraries were sequenced with 2 x 100 bp reads and custom sequencing primers on an Illumina HiSeq2500 single-index Rapid Run. Per the authors' processing: MiGEC version 1.2.6 was used for UMI-based consensus assembly, which corrected PCR and sequencing errors. MiXCR version 2.1.1 was used for V(D)J alignment, clonotype assembly and CDR3 extraction. To normalise gene usage, clonotype sharing and MAIT/NKT TCR abundance, the analysis used the top 1000, 10 000 and 20 000 clonotypes per sample. After downsampling to 27 000 UMIs, diversity was calculated as the inverse Simpson index using the vegan R package. Paired Mann-Whitney U tests were applied to discordant twin pairs, and Benjamini-Hochberg correction was used for multiple testing. The reads were reprocessed in TCRdb, with one entry per CDR3 protein sequence and no accompanying DNA. Clone size and V and J calls follow TCRdb, not the original study. The sample's table covers approximately 400,000 distinct CDR3 sequences. The ten largest clones add up to 2.4% of the sample.

The sample was blood. This receptor was identified in a human donor with ulcerative colitis or Crohn's disease, or a healthy co-twin of an affected twin (not recorded which). The V and J genes are TRBV5-1 and TRBJ1-1. The CDR3 loop reads CASSPDFLNTEAFF.